This T cell receptor (beta chain) was recorded in a study of cytomegalovirus exposure and HLA in healthy donors. The PCR was carried out with 60 Vbeta primers and 13 Jbeta primers. Repertoires were generated with immunoSEQ multiplex PCR, while TCRdb's copy carries only in-frame clones and drops some. Among about 89,000 clones listed, roughly 85% were seen once. The trim removed 6 bases at V and 5 bases at J, leaving 1 base unmatched. The germline V gene has CDR1 MNHEY and CDR2 SVGAGI. The length of the CDR3 is 12 residues. This sequence was found in a man in his forties or fifties in good health and CMV-seropositive. The sample taken for sequencing was PBMCs. V usage is TRBV6-5 and J usage is TRBJ1-1; TRBD1 agrees at 9 bases. The CDR3 here is CASRGTGTEAFF. CDR3 DNA: TGTGCCAGCAGGGGGACAGGGACTGAAGCTTTCTTT.